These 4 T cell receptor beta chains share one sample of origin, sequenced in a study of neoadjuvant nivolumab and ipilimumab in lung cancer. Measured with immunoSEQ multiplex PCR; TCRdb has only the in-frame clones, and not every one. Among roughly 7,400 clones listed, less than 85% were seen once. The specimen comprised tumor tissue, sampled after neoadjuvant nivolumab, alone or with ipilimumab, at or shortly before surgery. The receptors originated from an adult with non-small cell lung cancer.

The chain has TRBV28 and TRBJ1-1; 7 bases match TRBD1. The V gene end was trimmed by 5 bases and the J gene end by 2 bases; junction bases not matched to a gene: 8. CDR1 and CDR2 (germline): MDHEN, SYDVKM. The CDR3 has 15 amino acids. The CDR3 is CASSLAGQPNTEAFF. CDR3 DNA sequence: TGTGCCAGCAGTCTCGCGGGACAGCCAAACACTGAAGCTTTCTTT.

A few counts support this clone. CDR3 in DNA: TGTGCCAGCAGGACAGGGAACACCGGGGAGCTGTTTTTT. Protein product: CASRTGNTGELFF. The V call is TRBV2, the J call TRBJ2-2; possibly TRBD1 for D (6 bases). The germline gives CDR1 SNHLY, CDR2 FYNNEI. With 6 bases removed from V and 1 base from J, the gap between germline ends came to 6 bases. This CDR3 region has 13 residues. Complete variable domain (other parts from reference TRBV2 and TRBJ2-2): EPEVTQTPSHQVTQMGQEVILRCVPISNHLYFYWYRQILGQKVEFLVSFYNNEISEKSEIFDDQFSVERPDGSNFTLKIRSTKLEDSAMYFCASRTGNTGELFFGEGSRLTVL.

Here the CDR3 reads CASSQRTGYSGGYGYTF. CDR3 bases: TGTGCCAGCAGCCAAAGGACCGGGTACAGCGGGGGATATGGCTACACCTTC. This chain uses TRBV5-8 with TRBJ1-2; D is possibly TRBD1 (5 bases). The CDR3 contains 17 residues. The V end lost 4 bases, the J end lost 5 bases, and 24 bases lay between the germline ends. The germline V gene encodes CDR1 SGHTS and CDR2 YDEGEE.

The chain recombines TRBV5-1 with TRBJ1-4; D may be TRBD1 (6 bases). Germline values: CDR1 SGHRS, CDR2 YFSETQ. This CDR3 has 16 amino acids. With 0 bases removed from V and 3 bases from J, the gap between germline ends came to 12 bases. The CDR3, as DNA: TGCGCCAGCAGCTTGGAGGGGGGGAGGTCTAATGAAAAACTGTTTTTT. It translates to CASSLEGGRSNEKLFF.